The rows below give T cell receptor beta chains drawn from one sample of a study. Using its own MiXCR run on the 5' RACE reads, TCRdb lists one record per CDR3 protein. The profile shows tens of thousands of distinct CDR3 sequences, less than 30% of them singletons. Specimen: memory CD4+ T cells sorted from a lymph node. Receptors were obtained from a female donor with breast cancer. Each CDR3 is given with its conserved first and last residue. D genes are given only for firm matches. Size values are once, few and many counts, or a class for expanded clones, and some rows have none.

j_call clone_size v_call d_call cdr3_aa cdr3_nt
TRBJ2-1 few TRBV27 . CATLGVGGSEQFF TGTGCCACCCTCGGGGTTGGGGGCAGTGAGCAGTTCTTC
TRBJ2-1 once TRBV10-3 TRBD1 CAISESISRGNNEQFF TGTGCCATCAGTGAGTCGATCAGCAGGGGGAACAATGAGCAGTTCTTC
TRBJ2-7 few TRBV4-2 TRBD2 CASSTAGTSGSYEQYF TGTGCCAGCAGCACAGCCGGGACTAGCGGCTCCTACGAGCAGTACTTC
TRBJ2-1 many TRBV7-2 . CASSSNPLGSYNEQFF TGTGCCAGCAGCTCGAACCCGTTGGGCTCCTACAATGAGCAGTTCTTC
TRBJ2-3 few TRBV5-1 TRBD2 CASTLAGDRTDTQYF TGCGCCAGCACCCTAGCGGGAGATCGAACAGATACGCAGTATTTT
TRBJ1-5 few TRBV15 TRBD1 CATSRTGGVQPQHF TGTGCCACCAGTCGGACAGGGGGCGTTCAGCCCCAGCATTTT
TRBJ2-4 many TRBV6-4 . CASSDSGATNIQYF TGTGCCAGCAGTGACTCGGGGGCCACAAACATTCAGTACTTC
TRBJ2-1 . TRBV5-1 . CASSPIANSNEQFF TGCGCCAGCAGCCCGATAGCGAATTCGAATGAGCAGTTCTTC
TRBJ2-2 . TRBV20-1 . CSASEVLGELFF TGCAGTGCTAGTGAAGTCCTCGGGGAGCTGTTTTTT
TRBJ2-4 . TRBV2 TRBD2 CASRESGGGIQYF TGTGCCAGCAGAGAGAGCGGGGGGGGCATTCAGTACTTC
TRBJ1-3 . TRBV5-8 . CASSLYGSSGNTIYF TGTGCCAGCAGCTTGTACGGAAGCTCTGGAAACACCATATATTTT
TRBJ2-7 few TRBV4-3 . CASSQLNGNYEQYF TGCGCCAGCAGCCAACTGAACGGGAACTACGAGCAGTACTTC
TRBJ2-3 . TRBV6-6 TRBD2 CASSPSGRAGDTQYF TGTGCCAGCAGCCCAAGCGGGAGGGCCGGGGATACGCAGTATTTT
TRBJ2-1 . TRBV18 TRBD2 CASSPGRGQREPLYNEQFF TGTGCCAGCTCACCCGGGAGGGGCCAGCGGGAACCTCTATACAATGAGCAGTTCTTC
TRBJ2-1 few TRBV6-1 TRBD2 CASSEAGLATNEQFF TGTGCCAGCAGTGAAGCCGGACTAGCGACGAATGAGCAGTTCTTC
TRBJ1-1 . TRBV7-2 TRBD1 CASSSWTGNTEAFF TGTGCCAGCAGCTCCTGGACAGGGAACACTGAAGCTTTCTTT
TRBJ2-1 . TRBV2 TRBD2 CASSRAGGEYNEQFF TGTGCCAGCAGCCGAGCGGGAGGGGAATACAATGAGCAGTTCTTC
TRBJ2-2 . TRBV4-1 . CASSQPIRNTGVLFF TGCGCCAGCAGCCAACCTATCAGGAACACCGGGGTGCTGTTTTTT